This T cell receptor beta chain is drawn from a study of cytomegalovirus exposure and HLA in healthy donors. Study-level points and caveats: In a later analysis, a missense DCLRE1C variant was linked to TCR beta V- and J-gene trimming.

J was trimmed by 4 bases and V by 5 bases; bases with no gene match: 6. CDR1 is SEHNR, CDR2 FQNEAQ, per germline (reference sequence). The CDR3 runs 14 residues. Turning to this clone: Its antigen is still unknown.

PCR involved 60 Vbeta and 13 Jbeta primers. The table came from immunoSEQ multiplex PCR; TCRdb's copy has only in-frame clones and leaves some out. The listing contains over 200,000 clones. The specimen was PBMCs. The TCR comes from a woman aged 25 to 45 in good health and CMV-seropositive. This chain joins TRBV7-9 and TRBJ2-7, with 9 bases fitting TRBD2. CDR3 DNA sequence: TGTGCCAGCAGCCGACTAGCGGAACCTTACGAGCAGTACTTC. Translated, it gives CASSRLAEPYEQYF. Variable domain in full (rest from reference TRBV7-9 and TRBJ2-7): DTGVSQNPRHKITKRGQNVTFRCDPISEHNRLYWYRQTLGQGPEFLTYFQNEAQLEKSRLLSDRFSAERPKGSFSTLEIQRTEQGDSAMYLCASSRLAEPYEQYFGPGTRLTVT.